This T cell receptor (beta chain) was found in a study of T cells after yellow fever vaccination. CDR1 LGHNA and CDR2 YNFKEQ come from the germline V gene. The CDR3 has 20 amino acids. V was pared by 4 bases and J by 0 bases, with 25 bases between. TCRdb itself ran the 5' RACE reads through MiXCR, one entry per CDR3 protein. The profile shows 600,000 to 750,000 distinct CDR3 sequences, 9% to 15% of them singletons. This clonotype turned up a few times. The TCR comes from a young man who received the YFV17D yellow fever vaccine. The material was PBMCs, obtained on the day of the yellow fever booster vaccination. The J gene is TRBJ1-5, the V gene TRBV4-2, with D perhaps matching TRBD1 (5 bases). The CDR3, as DNA: TGTGCCAGCAGCCCATTTTTTGGGGCCATGGGGCTATATAGCAATCAGCCCCAGCATTTT. The encoded protein is CASSPFFGAMGLYSNQPQHF.